The present entry profiles one TCR beta chain with its context. This clonotype showed up many times. This clone's antigen is unknown. Within one base of it there is no much larger clone, and no base qualities were kept. TCR alpha and beta CDR3 regions were amplified with the iRepertoire nested amplicon-rescue multiplex PCR (arm-PCR) platform from RNA. One-step reverse transcription and amplification used about 85-450 ng of tissue mRNA or PBMC total RNA as input. After bead purification, a secondary multiplex PCR added Illumina adapters, and libraries were gel-purified between 200 and 400 bp. Libraries carried internal 6-nucleotide barcodes used for demultiplexing. Libraries were sequenced on an Illumina MiSeq with 2x220 or 2x250 nucleotide paired-end reads. In the original analysis: Paired reads were merged using FLASH 1.2.11 and were aligned to the GRCh37 human genome using BWA-MEM, after which TRA and TRB reads were extracted. An IMGT-derived reference of cassette sequences and CDR3 motifs, with pseudogenes included, was used for V and J assignment. Three-frame translation of reads was performed, and productive CDR3s were defined as those with a C...FGXG motif and no stop codons. Clonotypes were defined as unique combinations of V-J cassette pair and CDR3 amino acid sequence. Reads were filtered by Hamming distance, thresholded by each sample's sequence error rate in mapped regions. TCRdb reprocessed the public reads (quality trimming at Q25 with fastp, clone calling with MiXCR) and kept in-frame beta chains. Rows are unified per CDR3 protein, each entry keeping the most common DNA and genes. The V and J calls were determined by TCRdb, not by the authors. The sample table lists about 94,000 distinct CDR3 sequences, about a quarter of them with a count of one. 6.7% of the sample belongs to the ten largest clones.

The sample comes from a study of glioma-infiltrating T cells (dated by TCRdb to 2016 to 2017). Describing the broader study: TCR alpha- and beta-chain repertoires were sequenced from glioma tissue, non-neoplastic brain tissue and matched peripheral blood mononuclear cells. To measure divergence between tissue and blood T-cell populations, each tissue-infiltrating repertoire was compared with the peripheral blood repertoire of the same patient. Three low-grade glioma patients, roughly eight primary glioblastoma patients and three non-glioma patients contributing non-neoplastic brain tissue were included in the paired cohort.

Overall study results and their limits: Small numbers underpinned the group comparisons: 7 to 9 glioblastoma patients, three low-grade glioma patients and three non-neoplastic patients. VJ-independent divergence between tissue and blood was lower than expected in non-neoplastic patients but higher than expected in all gliomas, particularly low-grade gliomas. Very few CDR3 sequences were shared between tissue and blood, attributed to high CDR3 diversity and limited sampling.

Reading the germline V gene gives CDR1 SGHNT and CDR2 YENEEA. Between the V and J ends, shortened by 5 bases and 0 bases respectively, the junction contains 13 bases. CDR3 length: 15 amino acids, cysteine to phenylalanine. Of all the DNA, just the CDR3 is kept, 45 bases in frame from base 1. Sequencing was done on a sample of glioma tissue, nonneoplastic brain tissue, or PBMCs (not recorded which). The rearranged chain carries TRBV11-3 and TRBJ1-1, with TRBD1 perhaps the D gene, on 6 matching bases. The receptor comes from a human donor with low-grade glioma or glioblastoma, undergoing nonglioma brain surgery, or in good health (not recorded which). The DNA reads TGTGCCAGCAGCACGAGACAGGCGATGAACACTGAAGCTTTCTTT. Its protein reads: CASSTRQAMNTEAFF.